The 18 T cell receptor beta chains below were found in one sample sequenced in a study of cytomegalovirus exposure and HLA in healthy donors (dated by TCRdb to about 2017). The library was made by the immunoSEQ multiplex PCR assay. For the multiplex PCR, a mixture combining 60 forward primers for TCR Vbeta segments and 13 reverse primers for TCR Jbeta segments was used. The immuneACCESS repertoire file appears here via TCRdb, limited to in-frame rearrangements. These files lack a portion of the clones; in checked studies, under half of the deficit traces to unresolved V genes, and the cause of the others is not known. For this sample the table gives 100,000 to 150,000 clones, of which roughly 70% were detected only once. The ten largest clones take up approximately 4% of the sample. Input material: PBMCs. These receptor sequences come from a man over 45 in good health and CMV-seropositive.

The chain recombines TRBV7-6 with TRBJ2-2, with a weak D call TRBD1 (6 bases). Trimming left V 4 bases short and J 0 bases short, with 15 bases between. The CDR3 covers 17 residues. In germline, CDR1 is SGHVS, CDR2 FNYEAQ. The CDR3 loop reads CASSYTWTVSNTGELFF. DNA of the CDR3: TGTGCCAGCAGCTATACCTGGACAGTCTCGAACACCGGGGAGCTGTTTTTT.

This clone was seen a few times. The chain couples TRBV2 to TRBJ2-3; 8 bases agree with TRBD1. In germline, CDR1 is SNHLY, CDR2 FYNNEI. The CDR3 consists of 14 residues. The V gene end was trimmed by 5 bases and the J gene end by 3 bases; junction bases not matched to a gene: 4. CDR3 coding DNA: TGTGCCAGCAGTCCCACAGGGGGAACAGATACGCAGTATTTT. This translates into CASSPTGGTDTQYF.

This clone was seen just once. This chain uses TRBV9 with TRBJ2-7, with 10 bases lining up with TRBD1. Trimming removed 4 bases from V and 4 bases from J; junction bases left unmatched: 11. Germline values: CDR1 SGDLS, CDR2 YYNGEE. The CDR3 is 16 residues long. The chain's CDR3 is CASSSSVWDRGYEQYF. The CDR3 coding sequence is TGTGCCAGCAGCTCTAGCGTTTGGGACAGGGGTTACGAGCAGTACTTC.

This clone was detected once. The rearrangement uses TRBV7-2 and TRBJ2-7, with a weak D call TRBD2 (6 bases). CDR3 length equals 16 residues. V was pared by 0 bases and J by 2 bases, with 14 bases between. Per the germline V gene, CDR1 is SGHTA and CDR2 is FQGNSA. The CDR3 sequence is CASSLAGGTGAYEQYF. In DNA, the CDR3 is TGTGCCAGCAGCTTAGCGGGGGGAACCGGGGCCTACGAGCAGTACTTC.

The chain uses TRBV5-1 and TRBJ2-7; the D is unclear. The CDR3 contains 12 residues. Germline V gene sequence: CDR1 SGHRS, CDR2 YFSETQ. V dropped 0 bases and J dropped 5 bases, with 6 bases sitting between them. The CDR3 is CASSLGADEQYF. The CDR3 nucleotides read TGCGCCAGCAGCTTGGGGGCTGACGAGCAGTACTTC. The whole variable domain, remainder taken from reference TRBV5-1 and TRBJ2-7, is KAGVTQTPRYLIKTRGQQVTLSCSPISGHRSVSWYQQTPGQGLQFLFEYFSETQRNKGNFPGRFSGRQFSNSRSEMNVSTLELGDSALYLCASSLGADEQYFGPGTRLTVT.

The chain links TRBV28 to TRBJ1-5; D uncertain. CDR1 is MDHEN, CDR2 SYDVKM, per germline. Trimming took 8 bases from V and 0 from J, leaving 8 bases between them. The CDR3 length is 13 residues. The CDR3 coding sequence is TGTGCCAGCGGCCCCCATAGCAATCAGCCCCAGCATTTT. It yields the protein CASGPHSNQPQHF.

V usage is TRBV11-3 and J usage is TRBJ2-1; D might be TRBD1 (5 bases). Germline CDR1 is SGHNT and CDR2 is YENEEA. The V gene lost 5 bases and the J gene lost 8 bases, with 10 bases spanning the gap. The CDR3 runs 12 residues. CDR3 sequence: CASSPTGDEQFF. The CDR3 DNA reads as TGTGCCAGCAGCCCTACAGGTGATGAGCAGTTCTTC.

This clone was recorded a few times. The chain has TRBV6-6 and TRBJ1-5, with 10 bases that match TRBD1. CDR1 and CDR2 from the germline V gene are MNHNY and SVGAGI (reference sequence). The J segment lost 4 bases and the V segment lost 7 bases, leaving 7 bases of the junction unmatched. The CDR3 runs 15 residues. CDR3 in DNA: TGTGCCAGCACCTATGACAGGGGGCTGAATCAGCCCCAGCATTTT. It translates to CASTYDRGLNQPQHF.

This rearrangement joins TRBV6-6 to TRBJ1-1; no firm D call. Germline CDR1 is MNHNY and CDR2 is SVGAGI (reference sequence). The CDR3 totals 11 residues. V was clipped by 8 bases and J by 8 bases, with 12 bases between them. This chain's CDR3 is CASVGEGEAFF. CDR3 nucleotide sequence: TGTGCCAGCGTAGGAGAGGGAGAAGCTTTCTTT.

The gene calls are TRBV18 and TRBJ1-1; D remains unclear. The CDR3 extends over 14 amino acids. Per germline, CDR1 KGHSH and CDR2 LQKENI. The V end was cut by 3 bases, the J end by 1 base, with 9 bases between. The CDR3 DNA reads as TGTGCCAGCTCACCGGCGGAGGGGAACACTGAAGCTTTCTTT. It translates to CASSPAEGNTEAFF.

The V gene is TRBV11-3, the J gene TRBJ1-1, with D hard to call. This CDR3 region has 13 residues. Trimming stripped 3 bases from V and 1 base from J, with 6 bases between. Germline CDR1 and CDR2: SGHNT and YENEEA. CDR3 sequence (DNA): TGTGCCAGCAGCTTCGGGGAGAACACTGAAGCTTTCTTT. This codes for CASSFGENTEAFF.

V gene TRBV29-1 combines with J gene TRBJ1-1, with no clear D. V was trimmed by 3 bases and J by 0 bases, leaving 14 bases between them. The CDR3 loop spans 15 amino acids. Looked up from germline, CDR1 is SQVTM and CDR2 is ANQGSEA. The CDR3 protein is CSVESWEGLNTEAFF. CDR3 sequence (DNA): TGCAGCGTTGAGAGTTGGGAGGGCCTGAACACTGAAGCTTTCTTT. Drawing the rest from reference TRBV29-1 and TRBJ1-1, the complete variable domain is SAVISQKPSRDICQRGTSLTIQCQVDSQVTMMFWYRQQPGQSLTLIATANQGSEATYESGFVIDKFPISRPNLTFSTLTVSNMSPEDSSIYLCSVESWEGLNTEAFFGQGTRLTVV.

The chain has TRBV7-9 and TRBJ2-5, with 11 positions matching TRBD1. The V gene end was trimmed by 4 bases and the J gene end by 4 bases; junction bases not matched to a gene: 11. This CDR3 has 17 amino acids. Germline V gives CDR1 SEHNR, CDR2 FQNEAQ (reference sequence). CDR3 nucleotides: TGTGCCAGCAGCTCTTGGACAGGGGGCGTCTGGGGAGAGACCCAGTACTTC. Translated, it gives CASSSWTGGVWGETQYF.

The table lists this clone with a few counts. The chain uses TRBV4-3 and TRBJ1-2, with a tentative D call TRBD1 (6 bases). Trimming pared 0 bases from V and 5 bases from J, leaving 16 bases between. CDR1 LGHNA and CDR2 YSLEER come from the germline V gene. The CDR3 is 16 amino acids. CDR3 in amino acids: CASSQDDPPGAYGYTF. Written as DNA, the CDR3 is TGCGCCAGCAGCCAAGACGACCCGCCAGGGGCTTATGGCTACACCTTC.

The chain couples TRBV12-5 to TRBJ2-1; possible D gene TRBD2, 6 bases. Trimming left V 7 bases short and J 0 bases short, with 10 bases between. Germline lookup yields CDR1 LGHNT and CDR2 FRNRAP. The CDR3 runs 14 residues. The DNA of the CDR3 is TGTGCTAGTGCCCCCGGGGGCTCCTACAATGAGCAGTTCTTC. Translated, it gives CASAPGGSYNEQFF. Filled out from reference TRBV12-5 and TRBJ2-1, the complete variable domain reads DARVTQTPRHKVTEMGQEVTMRCQPILGHNTVFWYRQTMMQGLELLAYFRNRAPLDDSGMPKDRFSAEMPDATLATLKIQPSEPRDSAVYFCASAPGGSYNEQFFGPGTRLTVL.

This chain uses TRBV10-2 with TRBJ2-7; TRBD1 matches 8 bases. This CDR3 is 14 amino acids long. The germline gives CDR1 WSHSY, CDR2 SAAADI. The V segment lost 5 bases and the J segment 3 bases; nucleotides outside the gene matches: 6. In DNA, the CDR3 is TGCGCCAGCAGTCCCCAGGGGGCGAGCTACGAGCAGTACTTC. Translation gives CASSPQGASYEQYF.

The chain carries TRBV6-5 and TRBJ1-1; D unclear. CDR1 and CDR2 from the germline V gene are MNHEY and SVGAGI. The CDR3 is 15 residues long. V dropped 2 bases and J dropped 7 bases, with 17 bases sitting between them. The chain's CDR3 is CASSYGLSRQVEAFF. CDR3 coding DNA: TGTGCCAGCAGTTACGGGTTATCTCGGCAGGTTGAAGCTTTCTTT.

The chain has TRBV9 and TRBJ2-1; TRBD1 agrees at 10 bases. Per the germline V gene, CDR1 is SGDLS and CDR2 is YYNGEE. The CDR3 contains 17 residues. The V segment lost 4 bases and the J segment 1 base; nucleotides outside the gene matches: 8. CDR3 in amino acids: CASSPDGQGVSYNEQFF. Written as DNA, the CDR3 is TGTGCCAGCAGCCCAGACGGACAGGGGGTTTCCTACAATGAGCAGTTCTTC.